This entry features one T cell receptor (beta chain) sequence. V was shortened by 4 bases and J by 5 bases, with 5 bases between the two germline ends. The CDR3 contains 12 residues. Germline lookup yields CDR1 MDHEN and CDR2 SYDVKM. The sample comes from a study of blood T cell repertoires in COVID-19. As processed by the authors: It was from reference gene primer amplification that nucleated cell counts were estimated. TCRdb's table, derived via immunoSEQ multiplex PCR, lists solely in-frame clones and lacks some. D and trimming come from the DNA, and the V and J calls and clone size come from that table. The sample has approximately 210,000 clones, around 90% seen once.

The source is a young woman who had recovered from COVID-19. The sample consisted of PBMCs or T cells enriched from blood (not recorded which). The genes are TRBV28 and TRBJ1-4; no clear D. As DNA, the CDR3 is TGTGCCAGCAGTTCGGGGAATGAAAAACTGTTTTTT. Translating it yields CASSSGNEKLFF.